The table lists the clone carrying this TCR beta chain with many counts. Its target is unknown. RNA transcripts gave rise to amplified TCR beta CDR3 regions. Carried out on the TCR CDR3, a first-round RT-PCR used the HTBI primer set. A single record per CDR3 protein comes from TCRdb applying MiXCR to the multiplex PCR reads. In the table there are about 640,000 distinct CDR3 sequences, 14% of which are singletons. The sample comes from a study of T cells in Graves' hyperthyroidism and ophthalmopathy. Germline CDR1 reads DFQATT; CDR2 reads SNEGSKA (reference sequence). Trimming took 0 bases from V and 7 from J, leaving 12 bases between them. The CDR3 contains 13 residues. General study results and limits: A 13 V-J signature model discriminated ophthalmopathy versus stable hyperthyroidism.

A NOSPECS grade of at least 4, a Clinical Activity Score of at least 3 and duration under 3 months were recorded in ophthalmopathy patients. Fresh 10 ml peripheral blood yielded PBMCs. The sample taken for sequencing was blood. This clonotype originated in a woman aged 45 to 65 with Graves' ophthalmopathy. The V and J genes are TRBV20-1 and TRBJ2-5; D is possibly TRBD2 (5 bases). For the CDR3, the DNA is TGCAGTGCTAGAGATCTCCGGGATTGGACCCAGTACTTC. Its protein is CSARDLRDWTQYF.